Here is one T cell receptor beta chain with its context. This clone's antigen is unknown. TCRdb lists the instrument as NextSeq 550. The Human TCR Profiling Kit (MiLaboratory) was used to make UMI-labeled 5' RACE TRB cDNA libraries. cDNA synthesis used the entire amount of extracted RNA, and PCR amplification then used the entire amount of cDNA produced. Libraries were prepared in parallel with an identical number of PCR cycles. As for how the authors treated the data: MIGEC and MiXCR extracted about 50,000 +/- 9,200 unique UMI-labeled TRB cDNA molecules per library, requiring at least two reads per UMI. An average of around 40,000 +/- 10,000 functional in-frame TRB CDR3 nucleotide clonotypes without stop codons was found per library. After each sample was downsampled to 5000 UMI-labeled TRB molecules, VDJtools was used to calculate diversity metrics such as normalized Shannon-Wiener and Chao1. VDJtools was used to calculate clonotype-size-weighted physicochemical properties of the central five CDR3 residues, namely interaction energy, strength, volume and Kidera factor 4. Reads reprocessed by TCRdb are summarized as one entry per CDR3 protein sequence, and DNA is absent. The V and J calls and clone size are TCRdb's, not the authors'. The data table for this sample lists 69,000 or so distinct CDR3 sequences. The ten largest clones capture about 1.5% of the sample.

These data come from a study of CXCR3-negative and CXCR3-positive naive CD8 T cells (dated by TCRdb to between 2018 and 2021). In the study overall: Some 130 million TRB reads were obtained in total, roughly 1.5 +/- 0.3 million reads per library. TRBV-TRBJ cluster analysis included naive subsets from roughly 5 donors and memory cells from 3 donors. Diversity and physicochemical repertoire analyses were performed on about eleven donors pooled from two independent experiments.

The study at large found these results: Naive CXCR3-negative and CXCR3-positive cells from the same donor showed similar TRBV-TRBJ usage, whereas memory cells showed distinct patterns. Freshly isolated PBMCs were used for most assays because CXCR3 expression partially decreased after cryopreservation. Because surface CD5, which has been linked to self-reactivity in mice, was comparable between naive subsets, TCR interaction strength was also inferred from TRB CDR3 physicochemical properties. Repertoire diversity was comparably high in both naive subsets but much lower in memory CD8+ T cells. Compared with CXCR3-negative naive cells, CXCR3-positive naive cells had TRB CDR3s with higher hydrophobicity (lower Kidera factor 4), lower energy, and higher strength and volume indices.

Each CD8+ T cell subset was flow-sorted in triplicate, with fewer than 350,000 cells per subset placed directly into RLT lysis buffer. To keep memory contaminants out, a stringent definition of naive CD8+ T cells was applied: CD45RO-CCR7+CD27+CD95-. Peripheral blood mononuclear cells were isolated from buffy coats using standard density gradient centrifugation. A FACSAria III was used to flow-sort naive CXCR3-negative and CXCR3-positive CD8+ T cells. Total RNA was extracted from sorted cells using an RNeasy Mini Kit. The germline V gene encodes CDR1 SGHRS and CDR2 YFSETQ. Including the terminal cysteine and phenylalanine, the CDR3 comprises 14 residues. The record lacks a DNA sequence.

The receptor comes from a human donor in good health. Some clones in this sample may be carry-over from other donors' samples. The V and J segments used are TRBV5-1 and TRBJ2-7; TCRdb outputs TRBD1, but without DNA this stays unchecked. Specimen: naive CXCR3- CD8+ T cells from blood. The cell subset or site label, as the study defines it: CD45RO-CCR7+CD27+CD95- naive CD8+ T cells lacking CXCR3 (TNR3-). This receptor has the CDR3 CASSVGTGGYEQYF.